This TCR beta chain is from a study of beta chain features in type 1 diabetes. Background on the study: All of the samples together had around 110,000,000 sorted cells examined. General observations from the study: Moderate but significant shortening of TCRB CDR3s was recorded in all four CD4+ subsets from Type 1 diabetes patients.

The investigators reverse transcribed all of the isolated RNA, so they sequenced expressed TCRB transcripts. The data were produced by immunoSEQ multiplex PCR, yet TCRdb's version contains in-frame clones alone and is incomplete. The top ten hold just under 0.04% of the sample, which has over 650,000 clones, around an eighth seen once. This clone was counted a few times. Its antigen remains unidentified. Researchers reported sorting CD4+ naive, central memory, regulatory and stem cell-like memory cells via CD45RO/CCR7/CD25/CD127/CD95/CD27. This CDR3 spans 14 amino acids. Trimming removed 2 bases at V and 10 bases at J, with 15 bases between. Germline CDR1 is ENHRY and CDR2 is SYGVKD.

V gene TRBV10-3 combines with J gene TRBJ2-1; no definite D call. The sample taken for sequencing was naive CD4+ T cells from blood. This clonotype was obtained from a man younger than 35 with type 1 diabetes. CDR3 sequence: CAISEGVTVLEQFF. In DNA form, the CDR3 reads TGTGCCATCAGTGAGGGGGTCACTGTCCTGGAGCAGTTCTTC.